The 31 T cell receptor beta chains listed next were all sequenced from one sample in a study of blood T cells in healthy people across ages. A J-beta primer mix and a sample-barcoded 5' primer were used in a second PCR of roughly 7 to 12 cycles. TCRdb reprocessed the 5' RACE reads via MiXCR and lists one record per CDR3 protein. The sample records hundreds of thousands of distinct CDR3 sequences, less than 35% being singletons. The sample taken for sequencing was blood. The receptors here all came from a woman of 80 years or more in good health.

This clonotype was detected ten times or more. The rearrangement links TRBV5-1 to TRBJ2-5; D unresolved. Deletions cut 3 bases from V and 4 bases from J, with 16 bases between. This CDR3 is built from 15 residues. The germline V gene encodes CDR1 SGHRS and CDR2 YFSETQ. The CDR3 is CASSSEPGVRETQYF. The DNA for the CDR3 is TGCGCCAGCAGCTCGGAACCCGGAGTGCGAGAGACCCAGTACTTC.

The table lists this clonotype with many counts. J is TRBJ2-6 and V is TRBV6-6; D gene unclear. CDR1 and CDR2 from the germline V gene are MNHNY and SVGAGI (reference sequence). With 6 bases removed from V and 0 bases from J, the gap between germline ends came to 9 bases. The CDR3 length is 15 residues. The CDR3, as DNA: TGTGCCAGCAGGGCTCCGTTCTCTGGGGCCAACGTCCTGACTTTC. Amino acids: CASRAPFSGANVLTF.

Details on this clonotype: A single base separates this from a much larger clone, so it may be a read error. The chain joins TRBV5-4 to TRBJ2-4, with 9 bases matching TRBD2. Looked up from germline, CDR1 is SGHNT and CDR2 is YYREEE (reference sequence). This CDR3 region has 16 residues. V was clipped by 1 base and J by 13 bases; unmatched bases: 15. The CDR3 DNA reads TGTGCCAGCAGCTTGAGGACTAGCGCGAGGCTGGGGGAGCAGTACTTC. This encodes CASSLRTSARLGEQYF.

This clonotype appeared many times. The chain uses TRBV5-1 and TRBJ2-5; maybe TRBD1 (5 bases). Germline CDR1 and CDR2: SGHRS and YFSETQ. This CDR3 is 15 amino acids long. The V end lost 5 bases, the J end lost 0 bases, and 14 bases lay between the germline ends. The CDR3 sequence is CASRETATYQETQYF. Here the CDR3 DNA reads TGCGCCAGCAGAGAGACAGCCACGTACCAAGAGACCCAGTACTTC. The full variable domain, its missing parts supplied by reference TRBV5-1 and TRBJ2-5, is KAGVTQTPRYLIKTRGQQVTLSCSPISGHRSVSWYQQTPGQGLQFLFEYFSETQRNKGNFPGRFSGRQFSNSRSEMNVSTLELGDSALYLCASRETATYQETQYFGPGTRLLVL.

This clonotype occurred many times. The chain carries TRBV6-1 and TRBJ2-3; no clear D. Germline V gives CDR1 MNHNS, CDR2 SASEGT. The CDR3 loop spans 16 amino acids. V shed 6 bases and J shed 0 bases, with 16 bases lying between them. DNA for the CDR3: TGTGCCAGCAGGGCAGGCGTTCAATCTAGCACAGATACGCAGTATTTT. This sequence encodes CASRAGVQSSTDTQYF.

This clonotype was observed many times. The chain has TRBV9 and TRBJ2-1; TRBD2 might be the D (6 bases). The germline V gene encodes CDR1 SGDLS and CDR2 YYNGEE. There are 14 residues in the CDR3. Trimming pared 3 bases from V and 8 bases from J, leaving 15 bases between. This chain's CDR3 is CASSGRREADEQFF. In nucleotides, the CDR3 is TGTGCCAGCAGCGGACGGAGGGAAGCAGATGAGCAGTTCTTC.

This clonotype has at least ten counts. This chain connects TRBV7-3 to TRBJ2-1; 7 bases are a match to TRBD2. CDR1 is SGHTA, CDR2 FQGTGA, per germline. The trim removed 5 bases at V and 7 bases at J, leaving 8 bases unmatched. This CDR3 is 14 amino acids long. The CDR3 is CASSLSGVLNEQFF. DNA of the CDR3: TGTGCCAGCAGCCTAAGCGGGGTTTTAAATGAGCAGTTCTTC.

The sample holds many counts of this clonotype. The gene calls are TRBV5-1 and TRBJ2-7; 10 nucleotides align to TRBD1. The V segment lost 1 base and the J segment 7 bases; nucleotides outside the gene matches: 11. Germline V gene lookup returns CDR1 SGHRS and CDR2 YFSETQ. The CDR3 contains 16 residues. CDR3 nucleotide sequence: TGCGCCAGCAGCTTGAGCCCCGGACAGGGGGACCGTGAGCAGTACTTC. It translates to CASSLSPGQGDREQYF.

This clonotype was picked up many times. The chain carries TRBV3-1 and TRBJ2-5; TRBD1 aligns across 10 bases. The CDR3 totals 15 residues. The germline gives CDR1 LGHDT, CDR2 YNNKEL (reference sequence). V shed 4 bases and J 6 bases; nucleotides not matched to a gene: 8. Here the CDR3 reads CASSLRTGGSQTQYF. CDR3 DNA: TGTGCCAGCAGCCTAAGGACAGGGGGATCGCAGACCCAGTACTTC.

This clonotype was seen more than once but under ten times. V gene TRBV2 combines with J gene TRBJ2-2; perhaps TRBD1 as D (5 bases). The CDR3 spans 14 residues. V was cut by 7 bases and J by 1 base, with 10 bases left in between. CDR1 SNHLY and CDR2 FYNNEI come from the germline V gene. The CDR3 loop is CASKTRENTGELFF. DNA of the CDR3: TGTGCCAGCAAGACCAGGGAGAACACCGGGGAGCTGTTTTTT.

About this clonotype: This may arise from a read error, as a much more abundant clone is one base away. V usage is TRBV6-5 and J usage is TRBJ1-5; 7 bases are shared with TRBD1. The V gene's germline CDR1 is MNHEY and CDR2 SVGAGI. The V gene end was trimmed by 5 bases and the J gene end by 0 bases; junction bases not matched to a gene: 7. The CDR3 runs 16 residues. In nucleotides, the CDR3 is TGTGCCAGCAGTATGGGACAGACCTATAGCAATCAGCCCCAGCATTTT. Its protein is CASSMGQTYSNQPQHF.

The chain combines TRBV2 with TRBJ1-5, with D unresolved. V was cut by 2 bases and J by 3 bases, with 11 bases left in between. Germline values: CDR1 SNHLY, CDR2 FYNNEI. The CDR3 totals 15 residues. The CDR3 DNA follows: TGTGCCAGCAGTGAACGGGCCGGATACAATCAGCCCCAGCATTTT. Translating gives CASSERAGYNQPQHF.

The table lists this clonotype with a few counts. V gene TRBV28 combines with J gene TRBJ2-5, with 8 bases lining up with TRBD2. Near its end, the DNA agrees better with TRBJ2-7, so the J call may be wrong. CDR1 and CDR2 (germline): MDHEN, SYDVKM. This CDR3 region has 17 residues. Written as DNA, the CDR3 is TGTGCCAGCAGTTTAAGGGCCTGGGTGACTAGCGTCTACGAGCAGTACTTC. It encodes CASSLRAWVTSVYEQYF.

This clonotype turned up a few times. This may come from a read error, since a much larger clone is one base off. The rearrangement links TRBV20-1 to TRBJ2-1; D might be TRBD2 (6 bases). The CDR3 runs to 14 residues. Per the germline V gene, CDR1 is DFQATT and CDR2 is SNEGSKA (reference sequence). V gave up 3 bases and J gave up 6 bases, with 15 bases separating them. CDR3 sequence (DNA): TGCAGTGCTAGCGGGGGATCGGCGGGCAATGAGCAGTTCTTC. Translating it yields CSASGGSAGNEQFF.

This clonotype was observed a single time. This may be a read error: a much more frequent sequence differs by one nucleotide. The gene calls are TRBV6-6 and TRBJ1-2; 7 bases line up with TRBD1. The CDR3 contains 15 residues. CDR1 is MNHNY and CDR2 is SVGAGI in the germline V gene (reference sequence). V lost 8 bases and J lost 2; bases outside the gene matches: 11. The CDR3 here is CASGRREGANYGYTF. The CDR3 bases are TGTGCCAGCGGTCGTCGGGAGGGGGCCAACTATGGCTACACCTTC.

This clonotype was recorded a few times. The rearrangement links TRBV7-9 to TRBJ2-7, with 13 bases lining up with TRBD2. The V gene end was trimmed by 5 bases and the J gene end by 1 base; junction bases not matched to a gene: 5. The CDR3 length is 16 residues. Germline V CDR1 and CDR2: SEHNR, FQNEAQ (reference sequence). The CDR3 nucleotides read TGTGCCAGCAGCCGGCGGACTAGCGGGAGTTCCTACGAGCAGTACTTC. Encoded protein: CASSRRTSGSSYEQYF. Combining the CDR3 with reference TRBV7-9 and TRBJ2-7 gives the whole variable domain DTGVSQNPRHKITKRGQNVTFRCDPISEHNRLYWYRQTLGQGPEFLTYFQNEAQLEKSRLLSDRFSAERPKGSFSTLEIQRTEQGDSAMYLCASSRRTSGSSYEQYFGPGTRLTVT.

The V and J genes are TRBV7-2 and TRBJ2-2; no reliable D call. The CDR3 loop spans 14 amino acids. V was trimmed by 3 bases and J by 6 bases, leaving 11 bases between them. The germline V gene has CDR1 SGHTA and CDR2 FQGNSA. The CDR3 loop is CASSLGRFPGELFF. CDR3 nucleotide sequence: TGTGCCAGCAGCTTGGGAAGGTTTCCCGGGGAGCTGTTTTTT.

At least ten counts were recorded for this clonotype. One end of the junction does not line up with germline, which may come from a read error. This chain links TRBV5-1 with TRBJ2-7; TRBD2 matches 7 bases. The CDR3 covers 13 residues. CDR1 is SGHRS, CDR2 YFSETQ, per germline. The CDR3 bases are TGTGCCAGCAGCTTAGCGGGTACCTACGAGCAGTACTTC. Its protein is CASSLAGTYEQYF.

In its sample, this clonotype was seen many times. J is TRBJ1-2 and V is TRBV20-1, with a possible D match to TRBD1 (5 bases). Germline V gene lookup returns CDR1 DFQATT and CDR2 SNEGSKA (reference sequence). This CDR3 has 16 amino acids. Trimming cost V 0 bases and J 2 bases, with 16 bases left between them. This CDR3 reads CSARDRSPNRNYGYTF. CDR3 bases: TGCAGTGCTAGAGATCGGTCTCCTAACAGGAACTATGGCTACACCTTC.

This rearrangement joins TRBV5-1 to TRBJ2-5; possibly TRBD2 for D (5 bases). This CDR3 spans 12 amino acids. Looked up from germline, CDR1 is SGHRS and CDR2 is YFSETQ. Trimming pared 5 bases from V and 13 bases from J, leaving 18 bases between. CDR3 sequence reads: CASRSGSNERYF. The CDR3 DNA follows: TGCGCCAGCAGGTCGGGGTCCAATGAGCGGTACTTC.

The chain couples TRBV11-2 to TRBJ2-1, with D unresolved. The CDR3 spans 17 residues. CDR1 is SGHAT and CDR2 is FQNNGV in the germline V gene. V was shortened by 1 base and J by 0 bases, with 13 bases between the two germline ends. CDR3 in amino acids: CASSLALRQSSYNEQFF. CDR3 nucleotides: TGTGCCAGCAGCTTAGCTTTGCGCCAGAGCTCCTACAATGAGCAGTTCTTC.

This clonotype was counted ten times or more. V usage is TRBV6-6 and J usage is TRBJ2-4, with 11 bases fitting TRBD1. The CDR3 is 15 residues long. Germline assignment: CDR1 MNHNY and CDR2 SVGAGI (reference sequence). Trimming cost V 8 bases and J 8 bases; bases outside gene matches: 11. CDR3 coding DNA: TGTGCCAGCGGGACAGGGGGACTTAAGGGCGACATTCAGTACTTC. Its translation: CASGTGGLKGDIQYF.

The chain combines TRBV5-4 with TRBJ1-2, with D possibly matching TRBD1 (6 bases). This CDR3 spans 14 amino acids. From germline, CDR1 is SGHNT and CDR2 YYREEE (reference sequence). V dropped 5 bases and J dropped 10 bases, with 21 bases sitting between them. The CDR3 protein is CASSPGGRRSVYTF. The CDR3 DNA is TGTGCCAGCAGTCCGGGGGGGCGAAGGAGTGTCTACACCTTC.

This clonotype was recorded many times. This may arise from a read error, as a much more abundant clone is one base away. The rearrangement uses TRBV5-1 and TRBJ2-5; possibly TRBD2 for D (5 bases). Trimming pared 1 base from V and 11 bases from J, leaving 27 bases between. The V gene's germline CDR1 is SGHRS and CDR2 YFSETQ. This CDR3 has 17 residues. CDR3 amino acids: CASSLPINGGFYNEQYF. The DNA for the CDR3 is TGCGCCAGCAGCTTGCCTATAAATGGAGGCTTTTACAATGAGCAGTACTTC. The full variable domain, in which reference TRBV5-1 and TRBJ2-5 provide the parts outside the CDR3, is KAGVTQTPRYLIKTRGQQVTLSCSPISGHRSVSWYQQTPGQGLQFLFEYFSETQRNKGNFPGRFSGRQFSNSRSEMNVSTLELGDSALYLCASSLPINGGFYNEQYFGPGTRLLVL.

V and J are TRBV6-5 and TRBJ2-4; D gene unclear. CDR3 size: 19 residues. Trimming took off 0 bases at V and 0 bases at J, with 18 bases between the two ends. Per the germline V gene, CDR1 is MNHEY and CDR2 is SVGAGI. Here the CDR3 reads CASSYSTMLNLIAKNIQYF. CDR3 sequence (DNA): TGTGCCAGCAGTTACTCCACCATGCTTAATTTAATAGCCAAAAACATTCAGTACTTC.

This clonotype came up many times. The V and J genes are TRBV2 and TRBJ1-2; weak D call: TRBD1 (6 bases). The V end was cut by 4 bases, the J end by 2 bases, with 17 bases between. The CDR3 extends over 16 amino acids. CDR1 and CDR2 (germline): SNHLY, FYNNEI. This CDR3 reads CASSATIGTSNYGYTF. The CDR3 DNA is TGTGCCAGCAGTGCCACTATTGGGACATCAAACTATGGCTACACCTTC.

The chain employs TRBV20-1 and TRBJ2-1, with no clear D. Trimming stripped 1 base from V and 0 bases from J, with 7 bases between. The CDR3 is 14 residues long. From germline, CDR1 is DFQATT and CDR2 SNEGSKA (reference sequence). The CDR3 DNA follows: TGCAGTGCTAGAGGGCGTCGCTCCTACAATGAGCAGTTCTTC. Encoded protein: CSARGRRSYNEQFF.

Of note for this clonotype: A read error may explain this, as a much larger clone is one base away. DNA for the CDR3: TGTGCCAGCAAGAAACAGGGGCCGGGTGAGCAGTTCTTC. Translated, it gives CASKKQGPGEQFF. V gene TRBV6-2 or TRBV6-3 combines with J gene TRBJ2-1; TRBD1 matches at 7 bases. This CDR3 has 13 amino acids. Germline CDR1 and CDR2: MNHEY and SVGEGT. Trimming removed 7 bases from V and 9 bases from J; junction bases left unmatched: 9.

The chain employs TRBV2 and TRBJ1-2; D gene unclear. Per the germline V gene, CDR1 is SNHLY and CDR2 is FYNNEI. Trimming took off 0 bases at V and 2 bases at J, with 7 bases between the two ends. The CDR3 contains 14 residues. The CDR3 loop is CASSEALGNYGYTF. CDR3 in DNA: TGTGCCAGCAGTGAAGCTTTGGGCAACTATGGCTACACCTTC.

This clonotype was counted ten times or more. The rearrangement joins TRBV5-6 to TRBJ1-2, with D perhaps matching TRBD1 (6 bases). Germline V lookup: CDR1 SGHDT, CDR2 YYEEEE. The CDR3 runs 14 residues. V lost 5 bases, J lost 0 bases, and 11 bases lay in between. The CDR3 DNA is TGTGCCAGCAGGCCAGGACAGCCTAACTATGGCTACACCTTC. Amino acid sequence: CASRPGQPNYGYTF.

This clonotype was detected ten times or more. The rearrangement joins TRBV27 to TRBJ1-2, with D tentatively TRBD1 (5 bases). V lost 6 bases and J 8 bases, leaving 22 bases between the germline ends. CDR1 and CDR2 (germline): MNHEY, SMNVEV (reference sequence). The CDR3 contains 15 residues. The CDR3 nucleotides are TGTGCCAGCAGCTCTCAACCGGGACTCCCCTCCGGCTACACCTTC. Its translation: CASSSQPGLPSGYTF.